The subject of this entry is one T cell receptor (beta chain). The entry originates in a study of blood T cells in healthy people across ages. V lost 9 bases and J 1 base, leaving 10 bases between the germline ends. This CDR3 spans 12 amino acids. Germline V gene sequence: CDR1 MDHEN, CDR2 SYDVKM. A second roughly 6 to 12 cycle PCR used barcoded and J-beta primers. MiXCR, applied by TCRdb to the 5' RACE reads, yields one record per CDR3 protein. The sample includes 500,000 to 550,000 distinct CDR3 sequences, less than 25% seen only once; the top ten take roughly 9.4%. In addition, the sample was reused for a study of T cells of mothers and their children.

The rearrangement links TRBV28 to TRBJ2-7; possibly TRBD1 for D (5 bases). The sample taken for sequencing was blood. This sequence was found in a boy aged 5-17 years in good health. The CDR3 sequence: CASMTASYEQYF. The CDR3 DNA reads TGTGCCAGTATGACAGCGTCCTACGAGCAGTACTTC.